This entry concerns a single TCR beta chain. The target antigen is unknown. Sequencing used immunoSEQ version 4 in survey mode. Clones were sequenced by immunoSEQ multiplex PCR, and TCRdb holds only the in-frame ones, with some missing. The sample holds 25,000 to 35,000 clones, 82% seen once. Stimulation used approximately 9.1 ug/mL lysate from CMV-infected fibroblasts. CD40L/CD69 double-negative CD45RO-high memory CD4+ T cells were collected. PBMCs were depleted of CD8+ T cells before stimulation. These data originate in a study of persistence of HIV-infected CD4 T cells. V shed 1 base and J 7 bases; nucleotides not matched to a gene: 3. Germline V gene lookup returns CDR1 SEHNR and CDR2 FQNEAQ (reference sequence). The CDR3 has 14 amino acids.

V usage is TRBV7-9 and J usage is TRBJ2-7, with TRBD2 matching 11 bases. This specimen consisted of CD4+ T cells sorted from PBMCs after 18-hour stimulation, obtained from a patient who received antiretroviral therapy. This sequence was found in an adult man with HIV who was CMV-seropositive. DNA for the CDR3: TGTGCCAGCAGCTTAGGGCTAGCGGGGGGTGAGCAGTACTTC. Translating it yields CASSLGLAGGEQYF.